This is a list of T cell receptor beta chains from one sample in a study of T cells in localized non-small cell lung cancer. The repertoire was sequenced with immunoSEQ multiplex PCR; TCRdb's copy has only in-frame clones and lacks some. Of about 8,000 clones listed, around 87% are singletons. The specimen was peripheral blood, collected before any cancer treatment. Every receptor here comes from a male donor older than 55 with stage III lung adenocarcinoma. Each CDR3 is given with its conserved first and last residue. The D gene is left open where the match is weak. Clone sizes are given selectively: once, few, many, or a class where the clone is expanded.

V	D	size	J	CDR3	DNA
TRBV19	TRBD2	NA	TRBJ2-7	CASSISRTSGGYEQYF	TGTGCCAGTAGTATTTCCCGGACTAGCGGGGGCTACGAGCAGTACTTC
TRBV7-2	NA	few	TRBJ1-2	CASSSSGPYGYTF	TGTGCCAGCAGCTCGTCGGGGCCCTATGGCTACACCTTC
TRBV4-3	TRBD2	NA	TRBJ2-1	CASSRRLAGGEQFF	TGCGCCAGCAGCCGCCGCTTAGCGGGAGGTGAGCAGTTCTTC
TRBV11-2	NA	once	TRBJ2-7	CASSLQGYEQYF	TGTGCCAGCAGCTTACAGGGCTACGAGCAGTACTTC
TRBV7-2	TRBD1	NA	TRBJ2-5	CASSSLGRGSETQYF	TGTGCCAGCAGCTCCTTGGGCAGGGGGTCAGAGACCCAGTACTTC
TRBV5-1	TRBD2	NA	TRBJ2-1	CASSSRSSGGNEQFF	TGCGCCAGCAGCTCCCGGAGTAGCGGGGGGAATGAGCAGTTCTTC
TRBV7-2	NA	NA	TRBJ2-5	CASSFQYQETQYF	TGTGCCAGCAGCTTTCAGTACCAAGAGACCCAGTACTTC
TRBV16	NA	few	TRBJ2-7	CASSQSITRGVAYEQYF	TGTGCCAGCAGCCAATCGATAACCAGGGGAGTTGCCTACGAGCAGTACTTC
TRBV2	NA	NA	TRBJ2-5	CASSGRETQYF	TGTGCCAGCAGTGGGAGGGAGACCCAGTACTTC
TRBV7-9	TRBD1	NA	TRBJ2-5	CASSLGLQGSETQYF	TGTGCCAGCAGCTTAGGGTTACAGGGGTCGGAGACCCAGTACTTC
TRBV6-1	NA	NA	TRBJ2-2	CASSTEGWTGELFF	TGTGCCAGCAGCACGGAAGGATGGACCGGGGAGCTGTTTTTT
TRBV27	TRBD2	NA	TRBJ2-5	CASSFLAGGKETQYF	TGTGCCAGCAGTTTTCTAGCGGGAGGGAAAGAGACCCAGTACTTC
TRBV6-1	NA	once	TRBJ1-5	CASSWQGKMPQHF	TGTGCCAGCAGCTGGCAGGGGAAGATGCCCCAGCATTTT
TRBV7-3	NA	NA	TRBJ2-5	CASSPTRGQETQYF	TGTGCCAGCAGCCCCACTCGAGGCCAAGAGACCCAGTACTTC
TRBV5-4	NA	NA	TRBJ2-3	CASSSRQVSTDTQYF	TGTGCCAGCAGCTCCCGACAGGTTAGCACAGATACGCAGTATTTT
TRBV19	TRBD2	NA	TRBJ2-3	CASSPQRGAGGDTQYF	TGTGCCAGTAGTCCCCAGCGGGGGGCGGGGGGAGATACGCAGTATTTT
TRBV4-1	TRBD2	NA	TRBJ2-1	CASSQEGGRVSSYNEQFF	TGCGCCAGCAGCCAAGAAGGCGGGAGGGTGAGCTCCTACAATGAGCAGTTCTTC
TRBV11-2	TRBD2	once	TRBJ2-2	CASSFSGRYTGELFF	TGTGCCAGCAGCTTTAGCGGGAGGTATACCGGGGAGCTGTTTTTT
TRBV5-4	NA	NA	TRBJ1-2	CASSPRRGANYGYTF	TGTGCCAGCAGCCCCCGGAGGGGGGCGAACTATGGCTACACCTTC
TRBV6-5	TRBD2	NA	TRBJ2-7	CASSSGLAGTAF	TGTGCCAGCAGTTCGGGACTAGCGGGGACGGCCTTC
TRBV13	NA	NA	TRBJ1-1	CASSLRNTEAFF	TGTGCCAGCAGCTTACGGAACACTGAAGCTTTCTTT
TRBV5-3	NA	NA	TRBJ2-6	CARSLETGSSGANVLTF	TGTGCCAGAAGCTTGGAGACAGGATCCTCTGGGGCCAACGTCCTGACTTTC
TRBV2	NA	NA	TRBJ2-5	CASSGDTQETQYF	TGTGCCAGCAGTGGGGACACCCAAGAGACCCAGTACTTC
TRBV20-1	NA	NA	TRBJ2-7	CSVSGSYEQYF	TGCAGTGTTTCAGGTTCCTACGAGCAGTACTTC
TRBV2	NA	once	TRBJ2-3	CASSLTDTQYF	TGTGCCAGCAGTCTTACAGATACGCAGTATTTT
TRBV5-1	TRBD1	NA	TRBJ1-4	CASSFAGGINEKLFF	TGCGCCAGCAGCTTCGCAGGGGGCATTAATGAAAAACTGTTTTTT
TRBV29-1	NA	NA	TRBJ2-1	CSAAGLFVGSYNEQFF	TGCAGCGCCGCCGGGCTTTTTGTCGGTTCCTACAATGAGCAGTTCTTC
TRBV6-4	NA	NA	TRBJ1-1	CASSAGPYTEAFF	TGTGCCAGCAGCGCAGGGCCCTACACTGAAGCTTTCTTT
TRBV4-2	NA	NA	TRBJ2-3	CASSQRRAATDTQYF	TGTGCCAGCAGCCAAAGGAGAGCGGCCACAGATACGCAGTATTTT
TRBV5-6	NA	NA	TRBJ2-7	CASSVLGDEQYF	TGTGCCAGCAGCGTACTGGGGGACGAGCAGTACTTC
TRBV2	NA	NA	TRBJ2-5	CASSSPLETQYF	TGTGCCAGCAGTTCCCCCTTAGAGACCCAGTACTTC
TRBV7-7	NA	NA	TRBJ1-1	CASSFSWNTEAFF	TGTGCCAGCAGCTTTAGTTGGAACACTGAAGCTTTCTTT
TRBV7-2	TRBD2	NA	TRBJ2-1	CASSQTSGRYNEQFF	TGTGCCAGCAGTCAGACTAGCGGGCGCTACAATGAGCAGTTCTTC
TRBV19	NA	NA	TRBJ2-4	CASSIPREAKNIQYF	TGTGCCAGTAGTATTCCGAGGGAAGCCAAAAACATTCAGTACTTC
TRBV6-1	TRBD1	NA	TRBJ1-4	CASSLTGGYEKLFF	TGTGCCAGCAGTCTAACAGGGGGCTATGAAAAACTGTTTTTT
TRBV21-1	NA	NA	TRBJ2-6	CASSFRTGARSGANVLTF	TGTGCCAGCAGCTTCCGGACAGGCGCCCGCTCTGGGGCCAACGTCCTGACTTTC
TRBV27	NA	NA	TRBJ1-4	CATVDPSGKLFF	TGTGCCACCGTGGACCCAAGCGGAAAACTGTTTTTT
TRBV10-2	TRBD2	NA	TRBJ2-4	CASRIAGGAKNIQYF	TGCGCCAGCAGGATAGCGGGGGGAGCCAAAAACATTCAGTACTTC
TRBV2	TRBD2	NA	TRBJ2-5	CASSRLAGGLETQYF	TGTGCCAGCAGCCGACTAGCGGGGGGGTTAGAGACCCAGTACTTC
TRBV11-2	NA	NA	TRBJ2-3	CASSLVAGRTDTQYF	TGTGCCAGCAGCTTAGTTGCGGGGCGCACAGATACGCAGTATTTT
TRBV9	NA	once	TRBJ1-5	CASSVGWATDQPQHF	TGTGCCAGCAGCGTAGGATGGGCCACGGATCAGCCCCAGCATTTT
TRBV5-4	NA	medium-sized	TRBJ2-1	CASSLAPGVGNEQFF	TGTGCCAGCAGCTTGGCCCCGGGAGTGGGCAATGAGCAGTTCTTC
TRBV9	NA	NA	TRBJ2-7	CASSTSESRSLYEQYF	TGTGCCAGCAGCACATCAGAAAGTCGTTCGCTCTACGAGCAGTACTTC
TRBV18	NA	NA	TRBJ2-5	CASSRLQETQYF	TGTGCCAGCTCACGCCTCCAAGAGACCCAGTACTTC
TRBV18	TRBD1	NA	TRBJ2-5	CASSPSGGQETQYF	TGTGCCAGCTCACCCTCAGGGGGCCAGGAGACCCAGTACTTC
TRBV29-1	NA	NA	TRBJ1-2	CSVGGDYGYTF	TGCAGCGTTGGGGGAGACTATGGCTACACCTTC
TRBV7-9	NA	few	TRBJ2-7	CASSESGQPLGEQYF	TGTGCCAGCAGCGAATCGGGCCAACCTCTCGGCGAGCAGTACTTC